This T cell receptor (beta chain) was documented in a study of T cells in Graves' hyperthyroidism and ophthalmopathy. Losses at the gene ends were 0 bases for V and 1 base for J; bases not matched to a gene: 10. The CDR3 covers 18 residues. Germline V CDR1 and CDR2: SGHRS, YFSETQ. This clonotype was counted a few times. Amplification of TCR beta CDR3 regions was performed using RNA transcripts as template. HTBI primers were employed in a first-round RT-PCR of the TCR CDR3. TCRdb independently ran MiXCR on the multiplex PCR reads; one entry per CDR3 protein. In the table there are about 480,000 distinct CDR3 sequences, approximately 15% of which are singletons.

The rearrangement uses TRBV5-1 and TRBJ2-3, with TRBD2 identical over 8 bases. Material for sequencing was blood. This sequence was found in a woman younger than 30 with Graves' hyperthyroidism. The CDR3 bases are TGCGCCAGCAGCTTGGAAGCGGGAGACGGCCCAGGCACAGATACGCAGTATTTT. Residues: CASSLEAGDGPGTDTQYF. Variable domain in full (rest from reference TRBV5-1 and TRBJ2-3): KAGVTQTPRYLIKTRGQQVTLSCSPISGHRSVSWYQQTPGQGLQFLFEYFSETQRNKGNFPGRFSGRQFSNSRSEMNVSTLELGDSALYLCASSLEAGDGPGTDTQYFGPGTRLTVL.